This T cell receptor beta chain came from a study of Ad26.COV2.S vaccination and SARS-CoV-2 variants. The assay was immunoSEQ multiplex PCR, and TCRdb's table has in-frame clones only and misses some. The sample includes about 500,000 clones, about nine tenths of them seen just once. Germline V lookup: CDR1 SGHTA, CDR2 FQGNSA. Trimming at V came to 7 bases and at J to 5 bases, leaving 8 bases not matched to a gene. This CDR3 has 13 amino acids. The treatment: some 20 received Ad26.COV2.S at low or high dose, single or two shots; about 5 received placebo; per-sample allocation not given. Sampling happened 63 days after the first vaccine or placebo injection. An Ad26 vector expressing Wuhan-strain SARS-CoV-2 spike served as the vaccine.

This sequence originates from a person aged 18-65 years who received the Ad26.COV2.S COVID-19 vaccine or a placebo. Sequencing used peripheral blood, obtained in a trial of Ad26.COV2.S vaccine versus placebo. The chain employs TRBV7-2 and TRBJ2-7, with 7 bases fitting TRBD1. The CDR3 bases are TGTGCCAGCAACCCCCCGAGGGGGCACGAGCAGTACTTC. This gives the protein CASNPPRGHEQYF.